Presented here are 8 T cell receptor beta chains from one specimen sequenced in a study of blood T cell repertoires in COVID-19. Profiled with immunoSEQ multiplex PCR; TCRdb holds only in-frame clones, not every one. The sample yields around 370,000 clones, 85% to 90% seen once. Sequenced: peripheral blood. Receptors originate from a woman between 50 and 59 years old with COVID-19, enrolled during active disease.

The rearrangement uses TRBV7-7 and TRBJ2-1; D is perhaps TRBD2 (6 bases). Germline CDR1 SSHAT, CDR2 FNYEAQ (reference sequence). V lost 5 bases, J lost 8 bases, and 25 bases lay in between. The CDR3 is made up of 17 amino acids. The CDR3: CASSLSPGDFSRDEQFF. CDR3 nucleotides: TGTGCCAGCAGCCTTAGTCCGGGGGATTTTAGCCGGGATGAGCAGTTCTTC.

This chain joins TRBV7-9 and TRBJ2-1; TRBD2 matches at 12 bases. Looked up from germline, CDR1 is SEHNR and CDR2 is FQNEAQ (reference sequence). Trimming cost V 2 bases and J 6 bases; bases outside gene matches: 2. The length of the CDR3 is 15 residues. CDR3 bases: TGTGCCAGCAGCTTACTAGCGGGAGGGGGCAATGAGCAGTTCTTC. This translates into CASSLLAGGGNEQFF.

This rearrangement joins TRBV30 to TRBJ1-5; D call uncertain. V gave up 0 bases and J gave up 0 bases, with 6 bases separating them. The germline gives CDR1 GTSNPN, CDR2 SVGIG (reference sequence). The CDR3 is 14 amino acids. Written as DNA, the CDR3 is TGTGCCTGGAGTGTATCAGTTAGCAATCAGCCCCAGCATTTT. The encoded protein is CAWSVSVSNQPQHF.

This clone showed up just a few times. This sequence joins TRBV30 and TRBJ1-3; D is ambiguous. Trimming left V 0 bases short and J 4 bases short, with 4 bases between. The CDR3 totals 12 residues. Germline CDR1 GTSNPN, CDR2 SVGIG (reference sequence). This CDR3 reads CAWSVRGNTIYF. The CDR3 region has the DNA TGTGCCTGGAGTGTACGGGGAAACACCATATATTTT.

CDR3 sequence (DNA): TGTGCCAGCAGTTACGTAGCCCCCCCAGCCGGTGGGTACTTC. This sequence encodes CASSYVAPPAGGYF. The chain recombines TRBV6-5 with TRBJ2-7; D uncertain. V dropped 2 bases and J dropped 12 bases, with 20 bases sitting between them. The CDR3 is made up of 14 amino acids. The germline V gene has CDR1 MNHEY and CDR2 SVGAGI.

The chain couples TRBV5-1 to TRBJ2-1; TRBD2 matches at 12 bases. Trimming at V came to 3 bases and at J to 12 bases, leaving 16 bases not matched to a gene. The CDR3 runs 17 residues. The germline CDR1 and CDR2 sequences are SGHRS and YFSETQ. CDR3 nucleotides: TGCGCCAGCAGCTCCCTAGGACTAGCGGGAAATAGATATGGGCAGTTCTTC. Encoded protein: CASSSLGLAGNRYGQFF.

This rearrangement joins TRBV18 to TRBJ1-1; the D is unclear. Trimming removed 3 bases from V and 3 bases from J, with 5 bases in between. This CDR3 region has 12 residues. Germline assignment: CDR1 KGHSH and CDR2 LQKENI. The CDR3 nucleotides are TGTGCCAGCTCACCGGCTTACACTGAAGCTTTCTTT. This gives the protein CASSPAYTEAFF.

The gene calls are TRBV5-6 and TRBJ2-7; D not certain. CDR1 and CDR2 from the germline V gene are SGHDT and YYEEEE. V was pared by 4 bases and J by 3 bases, with 14 bases between. CDR3 size: 14 residues. The CDR3 region has the DNA TGTGCCAGCAGCCCCGGCAGGTTCGACTACGAGCAGTACTTC. As protein: CASSPGRFDYEQYF.